This TCR beta chain comes out of a study of breast tumors, draining lymph nodes, adjacent tissues. The length of the CDR3 is 16 residues. In germline, CDR1 is SGHNT, CDR2 YYREEE (reference sequence). In the case of this clonotype: Its specificity is unknown. One end of the junction is discordant with germline, which a read error may explain.

TCRdb ran MiXCR on the multiplex PCR reads and lists one entry per CDR3 protein. Found here are approximately 130,000 distinct CDR3 sequences, about 20% of them singletons; the top ten hold roughly 2.4%. Study findings and constraints: Tumor TCR diversity was below lymph nodes but above nontumor tissue. Compared with basal-like, luminal-like tumors shared significantly more repertoire with nontumor tissue. Tumor T cell lymph node origin was a supported hypothesis, not proven. Findings are consistent with lymph node origin and intratumoral expansion of most tumor T cells.

Axillary draining lymph nodes of breast cancer patients supplied the node samples. V usage is TRBV5-4 and J usage is TRBJ2-1; D possibly corresponds to TRBD2 (6 bases). This receptor was obtained from a female donor with breast cancer. Some clones in this sample may be carry-over from other donors' samples. Sequenced material: axillary lymph node tissue. This CDR3 reads CASSLDGGIRYNGQFF. Here the CDR3 DNA reads TGTGCCAGCAGCTTGGATGGGGGGATTCGGTACAATGGGCAGTTCTTC.